The present T cell receptor (beta chain) was sequenced within a study of brain T cells in children with intractable seizures. Findings of the study overall: Viral specificity was inferred only from CDR3 similarity; HCMV serostatus was unknown.

Profiled with immunoSEQ multiplex PCR; TCRdb holds only in-frame clones, not every one. Altogether a few hundred thousand clones are present, about 94% being singletons, with the ten largest covering 5.7%. Judged by abundance, this clone is medium-sized. Its cognate antigen is unknown. Time point described: blood from clinic visit 5 months post-surgery; TSC patient then seizure free. Deletions cut 0 bases from V and 1 base from J, with 7 bases between. The CDR3 spans 15 residues. Germline V CDR1 and CDR2: MNHNY, SVGAGI (reference sequence). This chain joins TRBV6-6 and TRBJ1-3; D gene uncertain. The TCR was taken from a boy younger than two with tuberous sclerosis and intractable seizures. The specimen comprised peripheral blood, sampled roughly 5 months after surgery. CDR3 sequence: CASSYSGGSGNTIYF. The CDR3 nucleotides are TGTGCCAGCAGTTACTCGGGCGGGTCTGGAAACACCATATATTTT.